This T cell receptor (beta chain) stems from a study of Ad26.COV2.S vaccination and SARS-CoV-2 variants. Background on the study: As a participant in COV1001, the donor was in the Ad26.COV2.S trial arm.

Noted treatment: about 20 received Ad26.COV2.S at low or high dose, single or two shots; about 5 received placebo; per-sample allocation not given. Samples analyzed were those drawn on day 63 after the first vaccine or placebo injection. TCRdb's copy holds only in-frame clones and misses some; the assay was immunoSEQ multiplex PCR. The sample comprises 350,000 to 500,000 clones, approximately 89% of which are singletons, and approximately 2.5% rests with the top ten. The CDR3 extends over 15 amino acids. J is TRBJ1-6 and V is TRBV12-2; no DNA check was done on the table's D call, TRBD1. TRBV12-2 is flagged as a pseudogene. The receptor was isolated from a person between 18 and 59 years old who received the Ad26.COV2.S COVID-19 vaccine or a placebo. Sequencing was performed on peripheral blood, taken in a trial of Ad26.COV2.S vaccine versus placebo. The DNA of the CDR3 is TGTGCAAGTCGCTGTTCACCGGGACATGATTCACCCCTCCACTTT. Encoded protein: CASRCSPGHDSPLHF.